This T cell receptor beta chain was identified in a study of T cells in Graves' hyperthyroidism and ophthalmopathy. Amplified TCR beta CDR3 regions derived from RNA transcripts. HTBI primers drove first-round RT-PCR of the TCR CDR3. TCRdb ran MiXCR on the multiplex PCR reads and lists one entry per CDR3 protein. Of approximately 600,000 distinct CDR3 sequences in the sample, less than 25% were seen once. Germline values: CDR1 LGHDT, CDR2 YNNKEL (reference sequence). V was clipped by 0 bases and J by 7 bases; unmatched bases: 12. This CDR3 is 19 amino acids long. The V and J genes are TRBV3-1 and TRBJ1-6; 10 bases are a match to TRBD1. Sequencing was carried out using blood. This receptor was taken from a man aged 25-45 years with Graves' ophthalmopathy. The CDR3 DNA reads as TGTGCCAGCAGCCAAGATTTATCTGGCCCGGGACAGGGGAATTCACCCCTCCACTTT. Its protein is CASSQDLSGPGQGNSPLHF. The full variable domain, in which reference TRBV3-1 and TRBJ1-6 provide the parts outside the CDR3, is DTAVSQTPKYLVTQMGNDKSIKCEQNLGHDTMYWYKQDSKKFLKIMFSYNNKELIINETVPNRFSPKSPDKAHLNLHINSLELGDSAVYFCASSQDLSGPGQGNSPLHFGNGTRLTVT.